This T cell receptor (beta chain) was recovered during a study of blood T cell repertoires in COVID-19. Study-wide background: PBMCs, B-cell-depleted T cells, or T cells were the source of the cDNA or gDNA that made up the material.

Some clones are missing from TCRdb's copy, which holds only in-frame ones; the method was immunoSEQ multiplex PCR. The sample has around 170,000 clones, roughly 90% seen once; the top ten hold approximately 0.5%. The CDR3 is 15 residues long. Germline CDR1 GTSNPN, CDR2 SVGIG (reference sequence). V lost 1 base, J lost 4 bases, and 2 bases stayed unmatched. Material: peripheral blood. The rearrangement links TRBV30 to TRBJ2-7; the match to TRBD2 covers 15 bases. This clonotype was sampled from a man aged 45-65 years with acute or convalescent COVID-19. The CDR3: CAWSAGLAGGYEQYF. For the CDR3, the DNA is TGTGCCTGGAGTGCAGGACTAGCGGGAGGGTACGAGCAGTACTTC.